The 14 T cell receptor beta chains below come from one sample, sequenced in a study of blood T cell repertoires in COVID-19. Sequencing used immunoSEQ multiplex PCR; TCRdb keeps in-frame clones, though not all of them. The sample records about 150,000 clones, roughly 84% being singletons. The specimen sequenced was peripheral blood. These receptors came from a woman aged 55-70 years with COVID-19, enrolled during active disease.

The chain uses TRBV4-2 and TRBJ1-1; 8 bases are shared with TRBD1. The CDR3 sequence is 14 residues long. Germline V gene sequence: CDR1 LGHNA, CDR2 YNFKEQ. The V gene end was trimmed by 0 bases and the J gene end by 11 bases; junction bases not matched to a gene: 8. As DNA, the CDR3 is TGTGCCAGCAGCCAAGATCTAAGGCAGGGGGCTGCTTTCTTT. It specifies CASSQDLRQGAAFF.

The gene calls are TRBV7-3 and TRBJ2-1, with 11 positions matching TRBD2. Germline-derived CDR1 and CDR2 are SGHTA and FQGTGA. CDR3 size: 18 residues. The J segment lost 8 bases and the V segment lost 3 bases, leaving 15 bases of the junction unmatched. DNA for the CDR3: TGTGCCAGCAGCTTTCTAGCGGGAGGCTCCACGGGTGTACATGAGCAGTTCTTC. It codes for CASSFLAGGSTGVHEQFF.

CDR3 DNA: TGTGCCAGCAGCTTGGTCAACAGGGCTACCCTTGAAGCTTTCTTT. Translation gives CASSLVNRATLEAFF. The chain is built from TRBV5-6 and TRBJ1-1, with D maybe TRBD1 (6 bases). Germline CDR1 is SGHDT and CDR2 is YYEEEE. There are 15 residues in the CDR3. V was clipped by 0 bases and J by 7 bases, with 16 bases between them.

The chain carries TRBV19 and TRBJ1-5; 9 bases map to TRBD1. This CDR3 has 16 amino acids. Germline V lookup: CDR1 LNHDA, CDR2 SQIVND (reference sequence). J lost 4 bases, V lost 0 bases, and 4 bases had no gene match. The CDR3 region has the DNA TGTGCCAGTAGTATAGAGGGACAGGGACCAAATCAGCCCCAGCATTTT. Amino acid sequence: CASSIEGQGPNQPQHF.

To note about this clone: One end of the junction fails to match germline, which may point to a read error. The chain has TRBV3-1 (or the pseudogene TRBV3-2) and TRBJ2-1; 8 bases map to TRBD1. CDR1 and CDR2 from the germline V gene are LGHDT and YNNKEL (reference sequence). The CDR3 extends over 11 amino acids. CDR3 residues: CASSQDRVRVF. The CDR3 DNA reads TGTGCCAGCAGCCAGGACAGGGTCCGCGTCTTC.

This clone was detected only once. V and J are TRBV7-9 and TRBJ2-3; 16 bases are shared with TRBD2. The germline CDR1 and CDR2 sequences are SEHNR and FQNEAQ (reference sequence). The CDR3 has 17 residues. J lost 4 bases, V lost 4 bases, and 5 bases had no gene match. CDR3 DNA: TGTGCCAGCAGCTACCTAGGGACTAGCGGGGGGGCAGATACGCAGTATTTT. The encoded protein is CASSYLGTSGGADTQYF.

CDR3: CASSLAPTSGGTDTQYF. The DNA for the CDR3 is TGTGCCAGCAGCTTGGCCCCAACTAGCGGGGGAACAGATACGCAGTATTTT. The V call is TRBV5-4, the J call TRBJ2-3; 11 nucleotides agree with TRBD2. V gave up 0 bases and J gave up 3 bases; unmatched junction bases: 6. The germline gives CDR1 SGHNT, CDR2 YYREEE (reference sequence). The CDR3 runs 17 residues.

This clone was counted a single time. The chain employs TRBV19 and TRBJ2-1, with 14 bases aligning to TRBD2. This CDR3 spans 14 amino acids. Unmatched junction bases numbered 1, after V lost 8 bases and J lost 4 bases. The germline V gene has CDR1 LNHDA and CDR2 SQIVND (reference sequence). In nucleotides, the CDR3 is TGTGCCAGTGGGACTAGCGGGAGTTACAATGAGCAGTTCTTC. Amino acids: CASGTSGSYNEQFF.

The chain links TRBV3-1 (or the pseudogene TRBV3-2) to TRBJ1-4; D is possibly TRBD1 (6 bases). V was cut by 4 bases and J by 8 bases, with 8 bases left in between. Germline-derived CDR1 and CDR2 are LGHDT and YNNKEL (reference sequence). This CDR3 spans 12 amino acids. CDR3 residues: CASSPQGEKLFF. CDR3 nucleotides: TGTGCCAGCAGCCCTCAGGGGGAAAAACTGTTTTTT.

The chain couples TRBV4-1 to TRBJ1-1; D not resolved. Trimming removed 6 bases from V and 3 bases from J, with 11 bases in between. Per the germline V gene, CDR1 is MGHRA and CDR2 is YSYEKL. The CDR3 has 13 amino acids. This CDR3 reads CASSLMRDTEAFF. CDR3 bases: TGCGCCAGCAGTCTTATGCGGGACACTGAAGCTTTCTTT.

The rearrangement links TRBV7-6 to TRBJ2-1; tentatively, D is TRBD2 (5 bases). V was shortened by 1 base and J by 5 bases, with 15 bases between the two germline ends. The CDR3 consists of 16 residues. Germline V lookup: CDR1 SGHVS, CDR2 FNYEAQ. The CDR3 DNA reads TGTGCCAGCAGCTTAGTGGACTCTCGGGGAGACAATGAGCAGTTCTTC. This gives the protein CASSLVDSRGDNEQFF.

The V gene is TRBV5-1, the J gene TRBJ2-2; TRBD1 aligns across 7 bases. The CDR3 has 15 residues. Germline V gene lookup returns CDR1 SGHRS and CDR2 YFSETQ. The V gene end was trimmed by 5 bases and the J gene end by 4 bases; junction bases not matched to a gene: 8. In DNA form, the CDR3 reads TGCGCCAGCAGTTACATCGCAGGGGGCACCGGGGAGCTGTTTTTT. The encoded protein is CASSYIAGGTGELFF.

This sequence joins TRBV12-2 and TRBJ2-2; the table's D gene call, TRBD2, was not cross checked with the DNA. TRBV12-2 is a recognized pseudogene. This CDR3 comprises 14 residues. The CDR3 here is CASRLGGSPGELFF. The CDR3 DNA is TGTGCAAGTCGCTTAGGCGGGAGCCCCGGGGAGCTGTTTTTT.

This chain connects TRBV4-2 to TRBJ2-7, with D perhaps matching TRBD1 (6 bases). Germline assignment: CDR1 LGHNA and CDR2 YNFKEQ. This CDR3 has 15 amino acids. The ends were cut back, 1 base at V and 1 base at J, with 11 bases in the middle. The CDR3 sequence: CASSQVWGPSYEQYV. DNA for the CDR3: TGTGCCAGCAGCCAAGTGTGGGGGCCGTCCTACGAGCAGTACGTC.